Shown below are 24 T cell receptor beta chains from a single sample sequenced in a study of T cells in Graves' hyperthyroidism and ophthalmopathy (dated by TCRdb to between 2017 and 2020). Libraries were built with multiplex PCR. Sequencing took place on an Illumina HiSeq 2000. Amplification of TCR beta CDR3 regions was carried out from RNA transcripts. For the first round of RT-PCR on the TCR CDR3, the HTBI primer set was used together with the Qiagen OneStep RT-PCR kit. TCRdb redid the processing of the public reads, applying fastp at Q25 and MiXCR, and retained in-frame beta chains. Under each unique CDR3 protein, matching rows form one entry showing the most common genes and DNA. Within this sample are 300,000 to 350,000 distinct CDR3 sequences, with roughly 15% of them counted one time only. The ten largest make up 33% of the sample. Sequencing was performed on blood. The receptors stem from a man aged 25 to 40 with Graves' hyperthyroidism.

This clonotype was recorded a few times. The chain has TRBV20-1 and TRBJ1-5; D gene uncertain. Deletions cut 0 bases from V and 9 bases from J, with 18 bases between. Germline V CDR1 and CDR2: DFQATT, SNEGSKA (reference sequence). The CDR3 has 15 amino acids. In DNA form, the CDR3 reads TGCAGTGCTAGAGACTCCCTTGACCGAACCGGGCCCCAGCATTTT. Translating it yields CSARDSLDRTGPQHF.

The sample holds many counts of this clonotype. The chain has TRBV20-1 and TRBJ1-5, with D tentatively TRBD1 (6 bases). V was cut by 6 bases and J by 3 bases, with 12 bases left in between. CDR1 is DFQATT, CDR2 SNEGSKA, per germline (reference sequence). The CDR3 runs to 13 residues. The CDR3 here is CSAAGDDNQPQHF. CDR3 coding DNA: TGCAGTGCCGCAGGGGATGACAATCAGCCCCAGCATTTT.

This clonotype was detected a few times. A read error is possible here, since a much larger clone lies one base away. The chain recombines TRBV6-1 with TRBJ2-1; TRBD2 might be the D (6 bases). This CDR3 region has 13 residues. V lost 4 bases, J lost 10 bases, and 14 bases lay in between. Germline loops: CDR1 MNHNS, CDR2 SASEGT. CDR3 nucleotide sequence: TGTGCCAGCAGTGGAGCCCTAGCGTTCGAGCAGTTCTTC. It translates to CASSGALAFEQFF.

This clonotype was found a few times. This clone may be a read error of a much larger clone one base away. The gene calls are TRBV3-1 and TRBJ1-1; D not certain. Trimming stripped 0 bases from V and 13 bases from J, with 9 bases between. The germline V gene encodes CDR1 LGHDT and CDR2 YNNKEL (reference sequence). This CDR3 is 11 amino acids long. The CDR3 sequence: CASSQEAGVFF. CDR3 sequence (DNA): TGTGCCAGCAGCCAAGAAGCAGGAGTTTTCTTT.

This clonotype came up a few times. This chain links TRBV5-1 with TRBJ2-5; D is ambiguous. CDR1 is SGHRS and CDR2 is YFSETQ in the germline V gene. The CDR3 spans 13 residues. V was clipped by 5 bases and J by 5 bases, with 13 bases between them. Here the CDR3 reads CASRQDVMETQYF. CDR3 DNA: TGCGCCAGCAGGCAGGATGTTATGGAGACCCAGTACTTC.

This clonotype was seen a few times. This chain joins TRBV4-1 and TRBJ1-5; possible D gene TRBD1, 6 bases. Deletions cut 0 bases from V and 5 bases from J, with 8 bases between. The germline V gene has CDR1 MGHRA and CDR2 YSYEKL. This CDR3 has 14 residues. In DNA form, the CDR3 reads TGCGCCAGCAGCCAAGAACAGGGCGATCAGCCCCAGCATTTT. Protein: CASSQEQGDQPQHF.

This clonotype was counted at least ten times. The chain carries TRBV2 and TRBJ2-4; no reliable D call. The CDR3 is 12 amino acids. V lost 4 bases and J lost 3, with 4 bases in between. Per the germline V gene, CDR1 is SNHLY and CDR2 is FYNNEI. CDR3 residues: CASSGGKNIQYF. The CDR3 DNA reads as TGTGCCAGCAGTGGCGGCAAAAACATTCAGTACTTC.

Many counts were recorded for this clonotype. This chain uses TRBV11-2 with TRBJ2-7; perhaps TRBD2 as D (6 bases). With 7 bases removed from V and 0 bases from J, the gap between germline ends came to 13 bases. The germline V gene has CDR1 SGHAT and CDR2 FQNNGV. CDR3 length: 14 residues. The CDR3 DNA is TGTGCCAGCAACCGCCGGGAGAGCTCCTACGAGCAGTACTTC. Amino acid sequence: CASNRRESSYEQYF.

The V gene is TRBV19, the J gene TRBJ2-3; TRBD1 matches 10 bases. Losses at the gene ends were 5 bases for V and 1 base for J; bases not matched to a gene: 6. CDR1 LNHDA and CDR2 SQIVND come from the germline V gene (reference sequence). CDR3 length: 16 residues. The CDR3 bases are TGTGCCAGTAGTTCCCGGGACAGGGGTGGCACAGATACGCAGTATTTT. Protein product: CASSSRDRGGTDTQYF. Drawing the rest from reference TRBV19 and TRBJ2-3, the complete variable domain is DGGITQSPKYLFRKEGQNVTLSCEQNLNHDAMYWYRQDPGQGLRLIYYSQIVNDFQKGDIAEGYSVSREKKESFPLTVTSAQKNPTAFYLCASSSRDRGGTDTQYFGPGTRLTVL.

This clonotype showed up many times. This chain links TRBV20-1 with TRBJ1-5, with D perhaps matching TRBD1 (5 bases). The CDR3 is 14 amino acids. Trimming shortened V by 6 bases and J by 5 bases, and 17 bases separated the two germline ends. Germline CDR1 is DFQATT and CDR2 is SNEGSKA (reference sequence). For the CDR3, the DNA is TGCAGTGCCCAATTAGCAGGGCTTGATCAGCCCCAGCATTTT. Its protein is CSAQLAGLDQPQHF.

This clonotype was picked up many times. The gene calls are TRBV11-2 and TRBJ2-7; the D gene is possibly TRBD1 (6 bases). V was shortened by 5 bases and J by 4 bases, with 9 bases between the two germline ends. The germline V gene encodes CDR1 SGHAT and CDR2 FQNNGV. The CDR3 contains 12 residues. CDR3 amino acids: CASSMDSYEQYF. The DNA of the CDR3 is TGTGCCAGCAGCATGGACAGTTACGAGCAGTACTTC.

The V and J genes are TRBV4-1 and TRBJ2-3, with 8 bases aligning to TRBD1. CDR3 length: 15 residues. V dropped 4 bases and J dropped 3; count of bases not matched to a gene: 6. Germline CDR1 reads MGHRA; CDR2 reads YSYEKL. CDR3 sequence reads: CASSRPGQATDTQYF. The CDR3 nucleotides read TGCGCCAGCAGCCGGCCGGGACAGGCGACAGATACGCAGTATTTT.

In this sample, this clonotype turned up a few times. The chain combines TRBV3-1 with TRBJ1-2; D is perhaps TRBD1 (6 bases). The length of the CDR3 is 14 residues. With 2 bases removed from V and 2 bases from J, the gap between germline ends came to 9 bases. Germline CDR1 and CDR2: LGHDT and YNNKEL (reference sequence). The DNA of the CDR3 is TGTGCCAGCAGCCAAACAACAGGGAACTATGGCTACACCTTC. Translated, it gives CASSQTTGNYGYTF.

This clonotype came up a few times. J is TRBJ2-1 and V is TRBV5-1, with D possibly matching TRBD2 (5 bases). The CDR3 covers 13 residues. Germline V gene sequence: CDR1 SGHRS, CDR2 YFSETQ. V lost 8 bases to trimming and J lost 7 bases, with 16 bases between them. The DNA of the CDR3 is TGCGCCAGTAACTCGGGGAAGGGTAATGAGCAGTTCTTC. Its protein is CASNSGKGNEQFF.

This clonotype was recorded a few times. The rearrangement joins TRBV27 to TRBJ2-7; 9 nucleotides align to TRBD1. The CDR3 is 12 amino acids. Germline V CDR1 and CDR2: MNHEY, SMNVEV (reference sequence). After removal of 8 bases from V and 1 base from J, the junction contained 0 bases not matched to a gene. For the CDR3, the DNA is TGTGCCAGCGGGACAGGGTCCTACGAGCAGTACTTC. As protein: CASGTGSYEQYF.

V and J are TRBV4-1 and TRBJ2-3; 8 nucleotides match TRBD2. V shed 3 bases and J 2 bases; nucleotides not matched to a gene: 19. Looked up from germline, CDR1 is MGHRA and CDR2 is YSYEKL. This CDR3 spans 20 amino acids. The CDR3 nucleotides are TGCGCCAGCAGCCACTCCATCTCAGGCGGCGGGGGGAGGGACACAGATACGCAGTATTTT. Its protein is CASSHSISGGGGRDTDTQYF.

The chain employs TRBV4-1 and TRBJ2-2; no reliable D call. The CDR3 has 14 residues. Germline V gives CDR1 MGHRA, CDR2 YSYEKL. V was pared by 4 bases and J by 2 bases, with 8 bases between. The CDR3, as DNA: TGCGCCAGCAGCCTGAACACCAACACCGGGGAGCTGTTTTTT. Its translation is CASSLNTNTGELFF.

This clonotype was seen only a few times. This chain links TRBV27 with TRBJ2-6; D could derive from TRBD1 or TRBD2 (5 bases each). Germline assignment: CDR1 MNHEY and CDR2 SMNVEV (reference sequence). The CDR3 is 15 residues long. The germline V and J ends were trimmed by 7 bases and 4 bases, with 14 bases remaining between them. CDR3 protein: CASTPQGPGANVLTF. The CDR3 DNA sequence: TGTGCCAGCACCCCCCAGGGACCCGGGGCCAACGTCCTGACTTTC. The full variable domain, completed using reference TRBV27 and TRBJ2-6, is EAQVTQNPRYLITVTGKKLTVTCSQNMNHEYMSWYRQDPGLGLRQIYYSMNVEVTDKGDVPEGYKVSRKEKRNFPLILESPSPNQTSLYFCASTPQGPGANVLTFGAGSRLTVL.

This clonotype has only a few counts. The rearrangement uses TRBV7-3 and TRBJ2-2, with D hard to call. V lost 5 bases, J lost 1 base, and 14 bases lay in between. This CDR3 region has 16 residues. The germline gives CDR1 SGHTA, CDR2 FQGTGA. The CDR3 is CASSPRHSKNTGELFF. The DNA of the CDR3 is TGTGCCAGCAGCCCTAGGCACTCCAAGAACACCGGGGAGCTGTTTTTT.

This clonotype came up once. The chain is built from TRBV5-5 and TRBJ2-1; no clear D gene. The CDR3 extends over 14 amino acids. Trimming took off 4 bases at V and 4 bases at J, with 12 bases between the two ends. The V gene's germline CDR1 is SGHKS and CDR2 YYEKEE (reference sequence). CDR3 amino acids: CASSHLAGYNEQFF. The CDR3 region has the DNA TGTGCCAGCAGCCACCTTGCAGGATACAATGAGCAGTTCTTC.

This clonotype was observed a few times. This chain connects TRBV13 to TRBJ2-5; no clear D gene. Trimming removed 5 bases from V and 1 base from J, with 14 bases in between. Germline V lookup: CDR1 PRHDT, CDR2 FYEKMQ (reference sequence). CDR3 length: 15 residues. The CDR3 loop reads CASSPRWAAQETQYF. The DNA of the CDR3 is TGTGCCAGCAGCCCCCGTTGGGCAGCCCAAGAGACCCAGTACTTC.

This clonotype occurred many times. V is TRBV20-1 and J is TRBJ2-1; no firm D call. The CDR3 contains 15 residues. V lost 8 bases and J lost 0, with 17 bases in between. CDR1 and CDR2 from the germline V gene are DFQATT and SNEGSKA (reference sequence). The CDR3 coding sequence is TGCAGTCCTACCGACCGCCGAAGCTCCTACAATGAGCAGTTCTTC. It is translated as CSPTDRRSSYNEQFF.

This clonotype was picked up many times. The CDR3 protein is CASSPDRVREEQYF. As DNA, the CDR3 is TGCGCCAGCAGCCCCGACAGGGTACGTGAAGAGCAGTACTTC. The chain has TRBV5-1 and TRBJ2-7; 7 positions match TRBD1. With 4 bases clipped from V and 7 bases from J, the junction kept 11 bases outside the gene matches. This CDR3 spans 14 amino acids. From germline, CDR1 is SGHRS and CDR2 YFSETQ.

This clonotype was observed a few times. This rearrangement joins TRBV5-6 to TRBJ2-1, with a possible D match to TRBD2 (6 bases). Germline CDR1 SGHDT, CDR2 YYEEEE. The CDR3 length is 13 residues. Trimming removed 4 bases from V and 8 bases from J, with 13 bases in between. CDR3 sequence: CASSPGLRDEQFF. Here the CDR3 DNA reads TGTGCCAGCAGCCCCGGACTACGCGATGAGCAGTTCTTC.